The 22 T cell receptor beta chains in this list originate from one sample, sequenced in a study of cytomegalovirus exposure and HLA in healthy donors. Only in-frame clones appear in the TCRdb table, and some are missing; sequencing was by immunoSEQ multiplex PCR. Among about 260,000 clones listed, 90% were seen once. Sequencing input: PBMCs. These receptors all come from a woman aged 25-40 years in good health and CMV-seronegative.

J is TRBJ2-7 and V is TRBV28; TRBD2 aligns across 8 bases. The V gene end was trimmed by 6 bases and the J gene end by 2 bases; junction bases not matched to a gene: 6. The CDR3 is 14 amino acids. Germline V gene sequence: CDR1 MDHEN, CDR2 SYDVKM. The CDR3 region has the DNA TGTGCCAGCAGATCCGGGACTAGTGCCTACGAGCAGTACTTC. It yields the protein CASRSGTSAYEQYF.

On this clone itself: Other DNA variants within this sample encode the same CDR3. V is TRBV20-1 and J is TRBJ2-3; no reliable D call. Germline CDR1 reads DFQATT; CDR2 reads SNEGSKA (reference sequence). The CDR3 has 11 amino acids. CDR3 loop: CSVYAADTQYF. The DNA of the CDR3 is TGCAGCGTGTACGCAGCAGATACGCAGTATTTT.

The chain uses TRBV30 and TRBJ2-5; D is perhaps TRBD2 (5 bases). CDR1 and CDR2 (germline): GTSNPN, SVGIG (reference sequence). Trimming removed 0 bases from V and 5 bases from J, with 10 bases in between. This CDR3 has 13 amino acids. The chain's CDR3 is CAWSVGRRETQYF. The CDR3 DNA is TGTGCCTGGAGTGTTGGAAGGAGGGAGACCCAGTACTTC.

The rearrangement links TRBV7-2 to TRBJ2-7; TRBD1 matches 10 bases. CDR3 length: 15 residues. V lost 1 base and J lost 4; bases outside the gene matches: 4. Germline V lookup: CDR1 SGHTA, CDR2 FQGNSA. This CDR3 reads CASSLGGQGLYEQYF. CDR3 nucleotide sequence: TGTGCCAGCAGCTTAGGGGGACAGGGGTTATACGAGCAGTACTTC.

The chain is built from TRBV6-1 and TRBJ2-1; TRBD2 matches 14 bases. The CDR3 contains 15 residues. With 6 bases clipped from V and 9 bases from J, the junction kept 7 bases outside the gene matches. CDR1 is MNHNS and CDR2 is SASEGT in the germline V gene. The CDR3 coding sequence is TGTGCCAGCAGCCAGACTAGCGGGAGGGCCGCTGAGCAGTTCTTC. Amino acids: CASSQTSGRAAEQFF.

This chain connects TRBV9 to TRBJ2-7; a possible D gene is TRBD2 (6 bases). Germline V lookup: CDR1 SGDLS, CDR2 YYNGEE. V was clipped by 0 bases and J by 7 bases, with 23 bases between them. The CDR3 sequence is 17 residues long. CDR3 sequence reads: CASSVDVLPPGLEEQYF. The CDR3 region has the DNA TGTGCCAGCAGCGTAGATGTTCTTCCTCCGGGACTCGAGGAGCAGTACTTC.

V is TRBV9 and J is TRBJ1-1; D is unclear. The length of the CDR3 is 13 residues. Between the trimmed V and J ends, which lost 8 bases and 0 bases, there was a span of 11 bases. CDR1 and CDR2 from the germline V gene are SGDLS and YYNGEE. The chain's CDR3 is CASGEGLNTEAFF. In DNA, the CDR3 is TGTGCCAGTGGGGAGGGTCTGAACACTGAAGCTTTCTTT.

The rearrangement uses TRBV4-3 and TRBJ2-1; 13 bases align to TRBD2. After removal of 3 bases from V and 8 bases from J, the junction contained 10 bases not matched to a gene. This CDR3 contains 17 residues. The germline V gene encodes CDR1 LGHNA and CDR2 YSLEER. The CDR3 DNA follows: TGCGCCAGCAGCCAGGTTCTGGGACTAGCGGGATTCGATGAGCAGTTCTTC. Its protein product is CASSQVLGLAGFDEQFF.

This clone has a handful of counts. The junction and the germline gene differ at one end; a read error may be behind it. The rearrangement joins TRBV28 to TRBJ1-2; D is uncertain. Germline values: CDR1 MDHEN, CDR2 SYDVKM. This CDR3 region has 12 residues. CDR3 protein: CASSSHPYGYGF. In DNA form, the CDR3 reads TGTGCCAGCAGTTCCCACCCTTATGGCTACGGCTTC.

The genes are TRBV19 and TRBJ2-1, with no clear D. Trimming removed 4 bases from V and 5 bases from J, with 9 bases in between. The length of the CDR3 is 13 residues. Germline assignment: CDR1 LNHDA and CDR2 SQIVND (reference sequence). The DNA for the CDR3 is TGTGCCAGTAGTACCAACCGAAACAATGAGCAGTTCTTC. Its translation is CASSTNRNNEQFF.

The rearrangement links TRBV5-6 to TRBJ1-5; the D is unclear. This CDR3 region has 15 residues. The V end was cut by 0 bases, the J end by 6 bases, with 13 bases between. The V gene's germline CDR1 is SGHDT and CDR2 YYEEEE. The CDR3 sequence is CASSLEGGNGQPQHF. CDR3 nucleotides: TGTGCCAGCAGCTTGGAAGGAGGGAACGGTCAGCCCCAGCATTTT.

The chain links TRBV19 to TRBJ2-1; D gene unclear. The CDR3 consists of 12 residues. The germline gives CDR1 LNHDA, CDR2 SQIVND (reference sequence). V lost 10 bases and J lost 5, with 12 bases in between. The CDR3 region is CATTTGNNEQFF. In nucleotides, the CDR3 is TGTGCCACCACAACTGGGAACAATGAGCAGTTCTTC.

The gene calls are TRBV19 and TRBJ2-3; D is unresolved. Per germline, CDR1 LNHDA and CDR2 SQIVND (reference sequence). The CDR3 runs to 14 residues. V was trimmed by 5 bases and J by 0 bases, leaving 9 bases between them. CDR3 nucleotides: TGTGCCAGTAGTGAGTCGGATAGCACAGATACGCAGTATTTT. It yields the protein CASSESDSTDTQYF. Full variable domain (missing parts from reference TRBV19 and TRBJ2-3): DGGITQSPKYLFRKEGQNVTLSCEQNLNHDAMYWYRQDPGQGLRLIYYSQIVNDFQKGDIAEGYSVSREKKESFPLTVTSAQKNPTAFYLCASSESDSTDTQYFGPGTRLTVL.

The rearrangement joins TRBV25-1 to TRBJ2-1; TRBD2 matches 10 bases. The CDR3 consists of 17 residues. Trimming took 5 bases from V and 1 from J; bases not matched to a gene: 8. Germline lookup yields CDR1 MGHDK and CDR2 SYGVNS. CDR3 sequence (DNA): TGTGCCAGCAGTTCCCGGGGTAGCGGGAGGTCCTACAATGAGCAGTTCTTC. As protein: CASSSRGSGRSYNEQFF.

This chain joins TRBV2 and TRBJ2-7; 11 nucleotides agree with TRBD1. Unmatched junction bases numbered 4, after V lost 5 bases and J lost 4 bases. The length of the CDR3 is 14 residues. Per germline, CDR1 SNHLY and CDR2 FYNNEI. The CDR3 DNA is TGTGCCAGCAGTCCGGGACAGGGGGAATACGAGCAGTACTTC. Translated, it gives CASSPGQGEYEQYF. The whole variable domain, filled in from reference TRBV2 and TRBJ2-7, reads EPEVTQTPSHQVTQMGQEVILRCVPISNHLYFYWYRQILGQKVEFLVSFYNNEISEKSEIFDDQFSVERPDGSNFTLKIRSTKLEDSAMYFCASSPGQGEYEQYFGPGTRLTVT.

The rearrangement uses TRBV25-1 and TRBJ2-1; D is undetermined. Trimming left V 3 bases short and J 2 bases short, with 11 bases between. The V gene's germline CDR1 is MGHDK and CDR2 SYGVNS. There are 15 residues in the CDR3. The CDR3 bases are TGTGCCAGCAGTGATGAGGTAACCACCTACAATGAGCAGTTCTTC. Residues: CASSDEVTTYNEQFF.

V gene TRBV7-8 combines with J gene TRBJ2-1; maybe TRBD2 (6 bases). CDR3 length: 16 residues. CDR1 is SGHVS and CDR2 is FQNEAQ in the germline V gene. V was cut by 1 base and J by 0 bases, with 10 bases left in between. The CDR3 DNA reads as TGTGCCAGCAGCTTAGTTGCGGGGAGCTCCTACAATGAGCAGTTCTTC. Its translation: CASSLVAGSSYNEQFF.

This clone was seen once. V and J are TRBV19 and TRBJ2-1; 12 positions match TRBD2. Trimming at V came to 3 bases and at J to 1 base, leaving 4 bases not matched to a gene. Germline V gene sequence: CDR1 LNHDA, CDR2 SQIVND (reference sequence). This CDR3 region has 17 residues. The CDR3 protein is CASSMTSGRGSYNEQFF. The CDR3 bases are TGTGCCAGTAGTATGACTAGCGGGAGAGGGTCCTACAATGAGCAGTTCTTC.

The J gene is TRBJ1-4, the V gene TRBV27; TRBD1 agrees at 10 bases. V lost 5 bases, J lost 0 bases, and 6 bases stayed unmatched. Germline CDR1 reads MNHEY; CDR2 reads SMNVEV (reference sequence). The CDR3 has 17 residues. This chain's CDR3 is CASSLRTGGTTNEKLFF. Written as DNA, the CDR3 is TGTGCCAGCAGTCTAAGGACAGGGGGTACAACTAATGAAAAACTGTTTTTT.

The rearrangement links TRBV29-1 to TRBJ2-7; TRBD2 is a possible D gene (5 bases). This CDR3 has 13 residues. Germline-derived CDR1 and CDR2 are SQVTM and ANQGSEA. Trimming took off 0 bases at V and 3 bases at J, with 9 bases between the two ends. CDR3: CSVEDRGNYEQYF. The CDR3 DNA sequence: TGCAGCGTTGAAGATCGGGGTAACTACGAGCAGTACTTC.

This clone was detected only once. The CDR3 loop reads CASSRPDSRKTQYF. The CDR3 DNA is TGTGCCAGCAGCAGACCTGACAGCCGCAAGACCCAGTACTTC. This chain uses TRBV28 with TRBJ2-5, with TRBD1 as a possible D gene (5 bases). This CDR3 region has 14 residues. Germline-derived CDR1 and CDR2 are MDHEN and SYDVKM. V dropped 6 bases and J dropped 6 bases, with 17 bases sitting between them. The full variable domain, with the rest looked up from reference TRBV28 and TRBJ2-5, is DVKVTQSSRYLVKRTGEKVFLECVQDMDHENMFWYRQDPGLGLRLIYFSYDVKMKEKGDIPEGYSVSREKKERFSLILESASTNQTSMYLCASSRPDSRKTQYFGPGTRLLVL.

This clone was found a few times. The V and J genes are TRBV9 and TRBJ1-1; no clear D. Germline values: CDR1 SGDLS, CDR2 YYNGEE. CDR3 length equals 15 residues. With 3 bases removed from V and 4 bases from J, the gap between germline ends came to 16 bases. The CDR3 bases are TGTGCCAGCAGCGAGGCCCCAGTGTTGGGCACTGAAGCTTTCTTT. It specifies CASSEAPVLGTEAFF.